Listed here are 17 T cell receptor beta chains from one sample, sequenced in a study of CD8+ T cells in alopecia areata. Following extraction, RNA underwent reverse transcription to cDNA, which served as the sequencing template. Libraries were prepared by immunoSEQ multiplex PCR; TCRdb keeps only in-frame clonotypes and omits some of them. Of roughly 170,000 clones in the sample, 58% are singletons; the top ten hold 10% to 15%. Treatment indicated: oral pan-JAK inhibitor, 5-10 mg twice daily. The material was CD8+ T cells sorted from blood, obtained at week 24, from a patient treated with tofacitinib. Receptors were obtained from a human donor with alopecia areata.

The rearrangement joins TRBV5-1 to TRBJ2-2; D not resolved. The CDR3 runs to 11 residues. The germline gives CDR1 SGHRS, CDR2 YFSETQ. Between the trimmed V and J ends, which lost 0 bases and 7 bases, there was a span of 1 base. CDR3 nucleotides: TGCGCCAGCAGCTTGGACGGGGAGCTGTTTTTT. Its protein is CASSLDGELFF.

This clone has just a few counts. This chain's CDR3 is CSVEGTPSSTDTQYF. CDR3 nucleotide sequence: TGCAGCGTTGAGGGGACACCCTCCAGCACAGATACGCAGTATTTT. The rearrangement links TRBV29-1 to TRBJ2-3, with D perhaps TRBD1 (6 bases). The CDR3 length is 15 residues. CDR1 is SQVTM and CDR2 is ANQGSEA in the germline V gene. Deletions cut 3 bases from V and 0 bases from J, with 13 bases between.

In this sample, this clone turned up a few times. The chain carries TRBV6-5 and TRBJ2-3; 7 bases match TRBD2. The CDR3 has 15 residues. With 10 bases clipped from V and 0 bases from J, the junction kept 10 bases outside the gene matches. Germline-derived CDR1 and CDR2 are MNHEY and SVGAGI. Here the CDR3 DNA reads TGTGCCACCTCGGGGGGAACCTCTAGCACAGATACGCAGTATTTT. Protein product: CATSGGTSSTDTQYF.

The J gene is TRBJ2-1, the V gene TRBV2; TRBD1 or TRBD2 may be the D gene (6 bases each). Looked up from germline, CDR1 is SNHLY and CDR2 is FYNNEI. This CDR3 contains 12 residues. This CDR3 reads CARGASINEQFF. CDR3 DNA sequence: TGTGCGAGGGGGGCTAGCATCAATGAGCAGTTCTTC.

This clone was found a few times. The chain carries TRBV4-2 and TRBJ2-1; possible D gene TRBD2, 7 bases. The CDR3 consists of 16 residues. Germline-derived CDR1 and CDR2 are LGHNA and YNFKEQ. The V end was cut by 5 bases, the J end by 9 bases, with 23 bases between. CDR3 residues: CASSNPGGAGEVEQFF. CDR3 in DNA: TGTGCCAGCAGCAACCCCGGGGGCGCGGGGGAGGTTGAGCAGTTCTTC.

This chain uses TRBV7-9 with TRBJ2-7; TRBD2 might be the D (5 bases). Looked up from germline, CDR1 is SEHNR and CDR2 is FQNEAQ (reference sequence). CDR3 length: 14 amino acids. V was trimmed by 2 bases and J by 7 bases, leaving 15 bases between them. CDR3 loop: CASSLPGLSGEQYF. CDR3 in DNA: TGTGCCAGCAGCTTACCAGGCCTTTCGGGGGAGCAGTACTTC.

The genes are TRBV20-1 and TRBJ2-2; D may match TRBD1 or TRBD2 (5 bases each). The CDR3 is made up of 11 amino acids. Per the germline V gene, CDR1 is DFQATT and CDR2 is SNEGSKA (reference sequence). V shed 3 bases and J shed 7 bases, with 6 bases lying between them. The CDR3 bases are TGCAGTGCTAGGAGGGGCGGGGAGCTGTTTTTT. As protein: CSARRGGELFF.

The gene calls are TRBV29-1 and TRBJ1-5; TRBD1 aligns across 8 bases. The ends lost 0 bases at V and 6 bases at J; junction bases unmatched: 7. From germline, CDR1 is SQVTM and CDR2 ANQGSEA. There are 15 residues in the CDR3. CDR3 amino acids: CSVEDGQGAGQPQHF. The CDR3, as DNA: TGCAGCGTTGAAGATGGGCAGGGGGCAGGTCAGCCCCAGCATTTT.

The chain combines TRBV30 with TRBJ2-1; D might be TRBD1 or TRBD2, each matching 5 bases. V was shortened by 1 base and J by 1 base, with 14 bases between the two germline ends. This CDR3 contains 16 residues. From germline, CDR1 is GTSNPN and CDR2 SVGIG (reference sequence). CDR3 amino acids: CAWSGGRPKSYNEQFF. As DNA, the CDR3 is TGTGCCTGGAGTGGGGGACGCCCCAAGTCCTACAATGAGCAGTTCTTC.

The chain combines TRBV7-2 with TRBJ1-1, with a weak D call TRBD1 (6 bases). The CDR3 is 12 residues long. Germline CDR1 and CDR2: SGHTA and FQGNSA. The V and J ends lost 3 bases and 9 bases respectively, with 11 bases between them. The CDR3 DNA follows: TGTGCCAGCAGCTTCCGACAGGAGAAAGCTTTCTTT. Amino acid sequence: CASSFRQEKAFF.

CDR3 protein: CASSPPLRQETQYF. The CDR3 DNA reads as TGTGCCAGCTCACCACCTCTTAGACAAGAGACCCAGTACTTC. The chain joins TRBV18 to TRBJ2-5; no firm D call. Between the trimmed V and J ends, which lost 0 bases and 2 bases, there was a span of 7 bases. The CDR3 totals 14 residues. CDR1 is KGHSH and CDR2 is LQKENI in the germline V gene. Full variable domain (remainder filled in from reference TRBV18 and TRBJ2-5): NAGVMQNPRHLVRRRGQEARLRCSPMKGHSHVYWYRQLPEEGLKFMVYLQKENIIDESGMPKERFSAEFPKEGPSILRIQQVVRGDSAAYFCASSPPLRQETQYFGPGTRLLVL.

The V gene is TRBV29-1, the J gene TRBJ2-1; 8 bases map to TRBD1. The CDR3 totals 14 residues. The V segment lost 2 bases and the J segment 4 bases; nucleotides outside the gene matches: 4. Germline V gene data show CDR1 as SQVTM and CDR2 as ANQGSEA. The CDR3 loop reads CSVESGQGYNEQFF. CDR3 DNA: TGCAGCGTTGAATCTGGACAGGGATACAATGAGCAGTTCTTC.

The gene calls are TRBV2 and TRBJ2-7, with TRBD2 identical over 7 bases. J gave up 4 bases and V 8 bases, and 14 bases lay outside the gene matches. The CDR3 contains 15 residues. CDR1 is SNHLY, CDR2 FYNNEI, per germline. CDR3 protein: CASLGEGRRLYEQYF. CDR3 bases: TGTGCCAGCCTCGGGGAGGGCCGGCGGTTATACGAGCAGTACTTC.

This clone is a singleton in its sample. This chain links TRBV30 with TRBJ2-3; 10 nucleotides line up with TRBD2. Germline V CDR1 and CDR2: GTSNPN, SVGIG (reference sequence). The CDR3 has 17 residues. V shed 5 bases and J 2 bases; nucleotides not matched to a gene: 13. The CDR3 sequence is CAWDWGGLAEYTDTQYF. As DNA, the CDR3 is TGTGCCTGGGACTGGGGAGGACTAGCGGAATACACAGATACGCAGTATTTT.

The chain uses TRBV30 and TRBJ2-3, with D possibly matching TRBD1 (6 bases). CDR3 length: 14 amino acids. Trimming removed 2 bases from V and 4 bases from J, with 13 bases in between. Per germline, CDR1 GTSNPN and CDR2 SVGIG (reference sequence). For the CDR3, the DNA is TGTGCCTGGAGTAGTCAGGGGTGGGCAGATACGCAGTATTTT. Protein product: CAWSSQGWADTQYF. Full variable domain (remainder filled in from reference TRBV30 and TRBJ2-3): SQTIHQWPATLVQPVGSPLSLECTVEGTSNPNLYWYRQAAGRGLQLLFYSVGIGQISSEVPQNLSASRPQDRQFILSSKKLLLSDSGFYLCAWSSQGWADTQYFGPGTRLTVL.

The chain carries TRBV11-2 and TRBJ2-1; maybe TRBD2 (6 bases). V lost 7 bases to trimming and J lost 8 bases, with 9 bases between them. This CDR3 is built from 11 residues. Per germline, CDR1 SGHAT and CDR2 FQNNGV. Written as DNA, the CDR3 is TGTGCCAGCAAGGGAGGCGATGAGCAGTTCTTC. This sequence encodes CASKGGDEQFF.

The chain employs TRBV6-6 and TRBJ2-4, with a possible D match to TRBD2 (5 bases). CDR3 length: 11 amino acids. V lost 5 bases, J lost 9 bases, and 8 bases lay in between. The V gene's germline CDR1 is MNHNY and CDR2 SVGAGI (reference sequence). The CDR3 DNA sequence: TGTGCCAGCAGTCCCGCGGGCATTCAGTACTTC. Its protein is CASSPAGIQYF.